These 17 T cell receptor beta chains originate from one sample sequenced in a study of blood T cell repertoires in COVID-19. The protocol was immunoSEQ multiplex PCR, while the TCRdb copy is restricted to in-frame clones and leaves out a portion. The table shows 200,000 or so clones, with about 91% occurring only once. Sequenced: PBMCs or T cells enriched from blood (not recorded which). These TCRs come from a woman aged 40 to 55 with acute COVID-19.

The chain combines TRBV14 with TRBJ1-3; the D gene is possibly TRBD1 (5 bases). Trimming cost V 4 bases and J 7 bases, with 11 bases left between them. The CDR3 extends over 13 amino acids. The V gene's germline CDR1 is SGHDN and CDR2 FVKESK. Written as DNA, the CDR3 is TGTGCCAGCAGCCGAGATGGGGGGAACACCATATATTTT. It translates to CASSRDGGNTIYF.

The V gene is TRBV5-1, the J gene TRBJ1-6; weak D call: TRBD1 (6 bases). This CDR3 is built from 15 residues. Germline CDR1 is SGHRS and CDR2 is YFSETQ. V lost 6 bases, J lost 3 bases, and 13 bases lay in between. Written as DNA, the CDR3 is TGCGCCAGCACCGAGGGGGGGGACTATAATTCACCCCTCCACTTT. Translating it yields CASTEGGDYNSPLHF.

This clone was picked up a small number of times. This sequence joins TRBV27 and TRBJ2-2; the match to TRBD2 covers 8 bases. Germline-derived CDR1 and CDR2 are MNHEY and SMNVEV (reference sequence). The CDR3 contains 17 residues. The V gene end was trimmed by 5 bases and the J gene end by 6 bases; junction bases not matched to a gene: 14. CDR3 bases: TGTGCCAGCAGTACCCCCTTAACTAGCGGATTAGCCGGGGAGCTGTTTTTT. Protein product: CASSTPLTSGLAGELFF.

The rearrangement links TRBV2 to TRBJ1-4, with 9 positions matching TRBD1. Germline-derived CDR1 and CDR2 are SNHLY and FYNNEI. J gave up 7 bases and V 5 bases, and 11 bases lay outside the gene matches. The CDR3 consists of 16 residues. CDR3 amino acids: CASSPAGTGLGEKLFF. DNA of the CDR3: TGTGCCAGCAGTCCCGCCGGGACAGGGCTAGGTGAAAAACTGTTTTTT. Supplemented by reference TRBV2 and TRBJ1-4, the full variable domain reads EPEVTQTPSHQVTQMGQEVILRCVPISNHLYFYWYRQILGQKVEFLVSFYNNEISEKSEIFDDQFSVERPDGSNFTLKIRSTKLEDSAMYFCASSPAGTGLGEKLFFGSGTQLSVL.

The CDR3 DNA is TGTGCCAGCAGCGCCCTCCCGGGGGCTAGCGGGGGGGTTGGGGAGCTGTTTTTT. Its translation: CASSALPGASGGVGELFF. This chain joins TRBV21-1 and TRBJ2-2; the table's TRBD2 call for D was not verified on the DNA. TRBV21-1 is classified as a pseudogene. The CDR3 totals 18 residues.

The V call is TRBV27, the J call TRBJ1-1, with a weak D call TRBD1 (5 bases). Germline CDR1 reads MNHEY; CDR2 reads SMNVEV (reference sequence). V gave up 6 bases and J gave up 1 base, with 18 bases separating them. CDR3 length: 16 residues. The CDR3 coding sequence is TGTGCCAGCAGCCAACCTCCGGGTAGGGGGAACACTGAAGCTTTCTTT. Encoded protein: CASSQPPGRGNTEAFF.

This sequence joins TRBV28 and TRBJ1-2; D is undetermined. Trimming stripped 5 bases from V and 6 bases from J, with 13 bases between. The CDR3 is made up of 13 amino acids. The germline CDR1 and CDR2 sequences are MDHEN and SYDVKM. As DNA, the CDR3 is TGTGCCAGCAGTCCACGGAGGCTAGATGGCTACACCTTC. It encodes CASSPRRLDGYTF.

This clone showed up just once. The V and J genes are TRBV6-2 or TRBV6-3 and TRBJ1-1; a possible D gene is TRBD1 (5 bases). CDR1 and CDR2 from the germline V gene are MNHEY and SVGEGT. V was pared by 6 bases and J by 1 base, with 21 bases between. CDR3 length equals 17 residues. CDR3 loop: CASSPTRGGTGNTEAFF. The CDR3 nucleotides read TGTGCCAGCAGCCCTACTCGTGGAGGGACTGGGAACACTGAAGCTTTCTTT.

This clone was counted a single time. CDR3 DNA sequence: TGTGCCAGCAGTGAATCCCCTAGCGGGAGTGACGAGCAGTACTTC. Protein sequence: CASSESPSGSDEQYF. The chain recombines TRBV25-1 with TRBJ2-7; 10 bases align to TRBD2. Germline V gene sequence: CDR1 MGHDK, CDR2 SYGVNS. CDR3 size: 15 residues. The J segment lost 5 bases and the V segment lost 1 base, leaving 5 bases of the junction unmatched.

This sequence joins TRBV7-3 and TRBJ2-1, with D maybe TRBD2 (5 bases). The CDR3 covers 15 residues. The germline V gene encodes CDR1 SGHTA and CDR2 FQGTGA. Trimming cost V 0 bases and J 7 bases, with 13 bases left between them. CDR3 protein: CASSLTGGFGNEQFF. The CDR3, as DNA: TGTGCCAGCAGCTTAACTGGCGGGTTCGGTAATGAGCAGTTCTTC. The full variable domain, rest sourced from reference TRBV7-3 and TRBJ2-1, is GAGVSQTPSNKVTEKGKYVELRCDPISGHTALYWYRQSLGQGPEFLIYFQGTGAADDSGLPNDRFFAVRPEGSVSTLKIQRTERGDSAVYLCASSLTGGFGNEQFFGPGTRLTVL.

This chain connects TRBV18 to TRBJ1-6; TRBD1 aligns across 7 bases. The CDR3 contains 14 residues. V shed 5 bases, J shed 8 bases, and the junction held 6 bases outside the gene matches. Germline lookup yields CDR1 KGHSH and CDR2 LQKENI. CDR3 loop: CASSSQGLDSPLHF. CDR3 DNA: TGTGCCAGCTCATCACAGGGGCTGGATTCACCCCTCCACTTT. Looking up the rest from reference TRBV18 and TRBJ1-6 gives the full variable domain: NAGVMQNPRHLVRRRGQEARLRCSPMKGHSHVYWYRQLPEEGLKFMVYLQKENIIDESGMPKERFSAEFPKEGPSILRIQQVVRGDSAAYFCASSSQGLDSPLHFGNGTRLTVT.

DNA of the CDR3: TGTGCCAGCAGCCCCCGACAGGGAGCCACTGAAGCTTTCTTT. As protein: CASSPRQGATEAFF. This chain connects TRBV27 to TRBJ1-1, with 7 bases lining up with TRBD1. Germline values: CDR1 MNHEY, CDR2 SMNVEV (reference sequence). V shed 6 bases, J shed 4 bases, and the junction held 8 bases outside the gene matches. The CDR3 is 14 amino acids.

The CDR3 sequence: CASSEIAGARETQYF. Here the CDR3 DNA reads TGTGCCAGCAGTGAGATTGCGGGAGCTCGGGAGACCCAGTACTTC. The V gene is TRBV6-4, the J gene TRBJ2-5; 7 nucleotides line up with TRBD2. The ends lost 3 bases at V and 5 bases at J; junction bases unmatched: 9. The germline V gene has CDR1 MRHNA and CDR2 SNTAGT. The CDR3 totals 15 residues.

The chain links TRBV28 to TRBJ2-7, with D possibly matching TRBD1 (6 bases). CDR3 length: 11 amino acids. Germline CDR1 and CDR2: MDHEN and SYDVKM. Trimming took 9 bases from V and 1 from J, leaving 7 bases between them. The chain's CDR3 is CASGQSYEQYF. The CDR3 DNA reads TGTGCCAGTGGACAGTCCTACGAGCAGTACTTC.

The J gene is TRBJ2-1, the V gene TRBV9; 8 bases are shared with TRBD2. The germline V gene has CDR1 SGDLS and CDR2 YYNGEE. The trim removed 3 bases at V and 0 bases at J, leaving 14 bases unmatched. CDR3 length equals 19 residues. The DNA for the CDR3 is TGTGCCAGCAGCGCGACGATCATAGCGGGGAACCCCTCCTACAATGAGCAGTTCTTC. It translates to CASSATIIAGNPSYNEQFF.

This chain uses TRBV2 with TRBJ1-6; D possibly corresponds to TRBD1 (5 bases). Between the trimmed V and J ends, which lost 10 bases and 7 bases, there was a span of 23 bases. The CDR3 is 16 amino acids. The germline V gene encodes CDR1 SNHLY and CDR2 FYNNEI. The CDR3 DNA sequence: TGTGCCACCTCTCGGGGAGGGCTGGGGGTGAATTCACCCCTCCACTTT. Translation: CATSRGGLGVNSPLHF.

Comment on this clone: The junction departs from germline at one end; a sequencing error may be responsible. The V and J genes are TRBV15 and TRBJ1-4; unclear D gene. Looked up from germline, CDR1 is LNHNV and CDR2 is YYDKDF (reference sequence). This CDR3 region has 15 residues. CDR3: CATSGEVATNEKLFF. CDR3 bases: TGTGCCACCAGCGGAGAAGTAGCAACTAATGAAAAACTGTTTTTT.